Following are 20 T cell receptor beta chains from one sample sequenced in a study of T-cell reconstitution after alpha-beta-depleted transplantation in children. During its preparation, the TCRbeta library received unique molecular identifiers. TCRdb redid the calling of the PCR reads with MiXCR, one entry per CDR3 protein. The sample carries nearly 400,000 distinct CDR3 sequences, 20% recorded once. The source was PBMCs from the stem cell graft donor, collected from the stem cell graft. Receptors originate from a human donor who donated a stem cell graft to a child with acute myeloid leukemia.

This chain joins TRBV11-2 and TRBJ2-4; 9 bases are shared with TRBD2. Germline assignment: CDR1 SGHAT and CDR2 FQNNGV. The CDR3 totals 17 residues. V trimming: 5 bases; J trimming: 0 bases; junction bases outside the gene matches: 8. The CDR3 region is CASSEHRLAVAKNIQYF. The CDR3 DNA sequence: TGTGCCAGCAGCGAGCATCGACTAGCGGTAGCCAAAAACATTCAGTACTTC.

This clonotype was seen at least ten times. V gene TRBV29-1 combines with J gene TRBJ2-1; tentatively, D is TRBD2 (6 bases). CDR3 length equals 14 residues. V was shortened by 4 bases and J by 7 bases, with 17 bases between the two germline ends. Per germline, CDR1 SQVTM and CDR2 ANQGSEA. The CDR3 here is CSVGSILAGNEQFF. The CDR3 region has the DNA TGCAGCGTTGGAAGCATACTAGCCGGGAATGAGCAGTTCTTC.

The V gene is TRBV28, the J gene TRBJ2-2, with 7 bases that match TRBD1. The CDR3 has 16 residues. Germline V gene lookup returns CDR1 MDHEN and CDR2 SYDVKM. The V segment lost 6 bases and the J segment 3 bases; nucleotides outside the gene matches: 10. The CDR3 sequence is CASRRRQGAYTGELFF. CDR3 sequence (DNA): TGTGCCAGCAGACGCCGACAGGGTGCGTACACCGGGGAGCTGTTTTTT. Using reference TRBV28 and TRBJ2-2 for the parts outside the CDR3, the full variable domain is DVKVTQSSRYLVKRTGEKVFLECVQDMDHENMFWYRQDPGLGLRLIYFSYDVKMKEKGDIPEGYSVSREKKERFSLILESASTNQTSMYLCASRRRQGAYTGELFFGEGSRLTVL.

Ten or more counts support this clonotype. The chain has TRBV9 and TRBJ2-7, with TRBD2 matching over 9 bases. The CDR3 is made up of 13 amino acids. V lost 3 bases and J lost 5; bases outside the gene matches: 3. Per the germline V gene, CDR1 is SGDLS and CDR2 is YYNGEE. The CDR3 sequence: CASSGGRGDEQYF. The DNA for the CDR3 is TGTGCCAGCAGCGGCGGGAGGGGCGACGAGCAGTACTTC.

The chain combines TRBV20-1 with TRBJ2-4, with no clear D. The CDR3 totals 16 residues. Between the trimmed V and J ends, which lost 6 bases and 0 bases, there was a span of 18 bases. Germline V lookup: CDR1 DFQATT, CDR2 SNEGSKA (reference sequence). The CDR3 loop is CSAKPIQRLAKNIQYF. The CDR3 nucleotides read TGCAGTGCCAAACCAATCCAACGACTAGCCAAAAACATTCAGTACTTC.

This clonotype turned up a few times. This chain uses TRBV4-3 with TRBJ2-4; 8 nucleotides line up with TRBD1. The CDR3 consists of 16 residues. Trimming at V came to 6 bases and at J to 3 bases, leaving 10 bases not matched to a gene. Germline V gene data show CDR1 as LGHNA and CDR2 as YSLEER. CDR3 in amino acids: CASSTSGGVGKNIQYF. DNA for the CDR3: TGCGCCAGCAGTACATCAGGGGGCGTGGGCAAAAACATTCAGTACTTC.

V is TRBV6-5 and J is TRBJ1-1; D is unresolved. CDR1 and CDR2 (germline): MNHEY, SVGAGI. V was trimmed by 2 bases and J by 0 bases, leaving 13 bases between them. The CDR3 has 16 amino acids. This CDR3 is CASSYGGDFMNTEAFF. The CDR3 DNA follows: TGTGCCAGCAGTTACGGCGGGGATTTCATGAACACTGAAGCTTTCTTT.

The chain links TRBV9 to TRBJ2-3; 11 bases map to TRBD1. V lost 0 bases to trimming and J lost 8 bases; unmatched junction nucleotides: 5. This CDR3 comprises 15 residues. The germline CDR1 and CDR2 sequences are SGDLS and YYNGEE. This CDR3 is CASSVAGQGAGTQYF. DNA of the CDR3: TGTGCCAGCAGCGTAGCCGGACAGGGGGCGGGTACGCAGTATTTT.

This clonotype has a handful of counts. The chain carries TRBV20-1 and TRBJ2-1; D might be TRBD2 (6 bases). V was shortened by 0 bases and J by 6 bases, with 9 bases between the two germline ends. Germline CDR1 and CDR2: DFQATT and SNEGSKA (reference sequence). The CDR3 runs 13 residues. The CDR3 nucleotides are TGCAGTGCTAGAGATTTCGGGAGCAATGAGCAGTTCTTC. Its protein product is CSARDFGSNEQFF.

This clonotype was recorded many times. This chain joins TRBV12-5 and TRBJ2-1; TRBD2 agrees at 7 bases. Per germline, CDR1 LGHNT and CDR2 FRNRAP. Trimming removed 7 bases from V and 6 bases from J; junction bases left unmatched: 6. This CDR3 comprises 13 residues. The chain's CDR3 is CASVASGLNEQFF. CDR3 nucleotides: TGTGCTAGTGTAGCTAGCGGACTCAATGAGCAGTTCTTC.

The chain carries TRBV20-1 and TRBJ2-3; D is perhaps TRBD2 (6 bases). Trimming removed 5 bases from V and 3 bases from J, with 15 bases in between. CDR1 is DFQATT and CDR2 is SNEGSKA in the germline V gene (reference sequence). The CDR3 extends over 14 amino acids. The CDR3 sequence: CSAQVTRATDTQYF. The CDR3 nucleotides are TGCAGTGCTCAGGTGACTAGGGCAACAGATACGCAGTATTTT.

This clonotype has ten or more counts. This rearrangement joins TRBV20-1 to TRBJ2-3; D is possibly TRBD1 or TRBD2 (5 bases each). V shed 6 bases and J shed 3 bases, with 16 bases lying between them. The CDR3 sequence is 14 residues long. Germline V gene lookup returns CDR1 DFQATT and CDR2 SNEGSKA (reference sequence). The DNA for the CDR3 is TGCAGTGCGAGGGGTTATCCCAGGACAGATACGCAGTATTTT. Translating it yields CSARGYPRTDTQYF.

The CDR3 region is CASSRRGREIYEQYF. Here the CDR3 DNA reads TGTGCCAGCAGCCGAAGAGGGCGGGAGATCTACGAGCAGTACTTC. The V and J genes are TRBV12-3 or TRBV12-4 and TRBJ2-7; 7 nucleotides align to TRBD2. With 6 bases clipped from V and 3 bases from J, the junction kept 11 bases outside the gene matches. The CDR3 covers 15 residues.

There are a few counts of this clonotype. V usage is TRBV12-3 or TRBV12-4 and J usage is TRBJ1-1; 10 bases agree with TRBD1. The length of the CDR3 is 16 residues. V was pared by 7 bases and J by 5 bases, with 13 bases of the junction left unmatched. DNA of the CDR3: TGTGCCAGCATCGATCGCACCGGACAGGGGGGGACTGAAGCTTTCTTT. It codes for CASIDRTGQGGTEAFF.

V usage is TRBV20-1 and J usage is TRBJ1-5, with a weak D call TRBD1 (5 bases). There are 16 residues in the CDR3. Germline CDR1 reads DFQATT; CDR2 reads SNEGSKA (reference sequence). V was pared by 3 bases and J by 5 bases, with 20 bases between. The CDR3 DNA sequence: TGCAGTGCTAGTGGGGACCGCCGACGCACTTATCAGCCCCAGCATTTT. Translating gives CSASGDRRRTYQPQHF.

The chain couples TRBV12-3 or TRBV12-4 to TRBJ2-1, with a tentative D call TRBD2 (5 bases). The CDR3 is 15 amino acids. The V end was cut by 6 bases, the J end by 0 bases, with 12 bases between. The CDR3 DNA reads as TGTGCCAGCAGCGGAAGCGGACGCTCCTACAATGAGCAGTTCTTC. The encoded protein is CASSGSGRSYNEQFF.

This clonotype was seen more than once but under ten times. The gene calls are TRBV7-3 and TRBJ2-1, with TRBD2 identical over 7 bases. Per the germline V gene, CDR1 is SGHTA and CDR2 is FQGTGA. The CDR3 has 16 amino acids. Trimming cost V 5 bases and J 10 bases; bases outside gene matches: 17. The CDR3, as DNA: TGTGCCAGCAGCAACCGGGACTACTGCTTTGATTGCGAGCAGTTCTTC. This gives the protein CASSNRDYCFDCEQFF.

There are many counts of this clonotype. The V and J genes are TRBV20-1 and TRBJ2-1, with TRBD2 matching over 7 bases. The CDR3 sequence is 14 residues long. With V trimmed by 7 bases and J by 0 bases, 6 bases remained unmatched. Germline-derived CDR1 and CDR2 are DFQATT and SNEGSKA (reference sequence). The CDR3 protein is CSVLAVSSYNEQFF. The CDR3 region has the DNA TGCAGTGTTCTAGCGGTAAGCTCCTACAATGAGCAGTTCTTC.

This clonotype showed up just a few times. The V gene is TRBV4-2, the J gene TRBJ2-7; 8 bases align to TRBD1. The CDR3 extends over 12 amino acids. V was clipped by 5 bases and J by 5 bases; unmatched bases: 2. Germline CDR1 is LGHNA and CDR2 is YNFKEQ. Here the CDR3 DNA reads TGTGCCAGCAGCAAGGACAGGGACGAGCAGTACTTC. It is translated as CASSKDRDEQYF.

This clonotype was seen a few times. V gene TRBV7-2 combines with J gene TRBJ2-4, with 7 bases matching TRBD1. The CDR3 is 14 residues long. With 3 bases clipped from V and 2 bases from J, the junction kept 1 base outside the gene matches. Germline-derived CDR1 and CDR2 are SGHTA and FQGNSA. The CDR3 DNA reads TGTGCCAGCAGCTTGACAGGGTCCAAAAACATTCAGTACTTC. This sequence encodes CASSLTGSKNIQYF.